This note documents a single T cell receptor (beta chain) sequence. Original processing methods: Amplification with reference gene primers provided the estimates of nucleated cell counts. Here immunoSEQ multiplex PCR was the method, and the copy in TCRdb shows in-frame clones only, minus some. That table is the source of V, J and clone size, and D and trimming were worked out from the DNA. The sample carries about 81,000 clones, roughly 87% recorded once. The data belong to a study of blood T cell repertoires in COVID-19. Whole-study context: Specimens from acute and convalescent COVID-19 originated in the United States, Italy and Spain. Nucleic acid was either cDNA or gDNA, and it came from T cells, B-cell-depleted T cells, or PBMCs.

Material: peripheral blood. The clonotype originates from an older man with acute or convalescent COVID-19.

For the CDR3, the DNA is TGCAGCGGCCGGGTCGGTAGCGGGAGGTTCAATGAGCAGTTCTTC. This sequence encodes CSGRVGSGRFNEQFF. The rearrangement links TRBV29-1 to TRBJ2-1, with 10 bases matching TRBD2. This CDR3 region has 15 residues. V lost 7 bases and J lost 6; bases outside the gene matches: 12. In germline, CDR1 is SQVTM, CDR2 ANQGSEA.